The TCR beta chain described here comes from a study of T cells of healthy individuals. TCRdb re-analysed the 5' RACE reads in MiXCR, keeping a single row per CDR3 protein. This sample has 90,000 to 100,000 distinct CDR3 sequences, with 15% to 20% found just once. Germline loops: CDR1 PRHDT, CDR2 FYEKMQ (reference sequence). The CDR3 runs to 20 residues. V lost 5 bases to trimming and J lost 2 bases; unmatched junction nucleotides: 19. The receptor was derived from a human donor in good health. The chain couples TRBV13 to TRBJ2-3; 10 bases are shared with TRBD1. CDR3 nucleotide sequence: TGTGCCAGCAGCCTCCAGACAGGGGGCGCGTCGGTTGTAATCACAGATACGCAGTATTTT. Protein sequence: CASSLQTGGASVVITDTQYF.